What follows describes a single TCR beta chain. Its specificity is unknown. Data came from immunoSEQ multiplex PCR; TCRdb stores just in-frame clones and leaves some out. The sample records around 94,000 clones, 70% to 90% being singletons. This sample is part of a study of T cell responses to AZD1222 COVID-19 vaccine. Study observations and caveats: Repertoires in all cases were sampled only once the peak T cell response had passed. Mostly white British, mostly female donors; authors suggested clonal diversity may be underestimated. Reports say nearly half of spike-specific TCRs go after unmutated variant regions.

The CDR3 runs 15 residues. Per the germline V gene, CDR1 is DFQATT and CDR2 is SNEGSKA (reference sequence). The V segment lost 3 bases and the J segment 0 bases; nucleotides outside the gene matches: 7. Sequenced material: peripheral blood, taken on day 0 of AZD1222 vaccination. The receptor comes from an adult in good health. The V and J genes are TRBV20-1 and TRBJ1-1; 7 bases align to TRBD1. DNA of the CDR3: TGCAGTGCTAGTCCAGGGGGGAGGATGAACACTGAAGCTTTCTTT. This codes for CSASPGGRMNTEAFF.